The rows below give T cell receptor beta chains drawn from one sample of a study of T cell responses to AZD1222 COVID-19 vaccine. The protocol was immunoSEQ multiplex PCR, while the TCRdb copy is restricted to in-frame clones and leaves out a portion. The data contain some 130,000 clones, about nine tenths of them singletons. The sequences come from peripheral blood, collected on day 0 of AZD1222 vaccination. The receptors were sampled from an adult in good health. Both conserved end residues are part of each CDR3. D genes are given only for firm matches. Only some rows state a clone size, as once, few, many or a class for expanded clones.

d_call j_call v_call clone_size cdr3_nt cdr3_aa
. TRBJ1-2 TRBV28 once TGTGCCAGCAGTTTTGAAGTGTCAGCTCCTAACTATGGCTACACCTTC CASSFEVSAPNYGYTF
TRBD1 TRBJ2-2 TRBV30 . TGTGCCTGGAGTCTTCCGGGACAGATGCCCGGGGAGCTGTTTTTT CAWSLPGQMPGELFF
. TRBJ2-1 TRBV28 . TGTGCCAGCAGGCCGGGACCCGCGGGTAATGAGCAGTTCTTC CASRPGPAGNEQFF
. TRBJ2-4 TRBV15 . TGTGCCACCAGCAGTTCCGGAGGGGACATTCAGTACTTC CATSSSGGDIQYF
TRBD2 TRBJ2-3 TRBV7-2 . TGTGCCAGCAGCTTTCGGCGGGGGGCGGCAGATACGCAGTATTTT CASSFRRGAADTQYF
. TRBJ1-1 TRBV13 . TGTGCCAGCAGCTTGCAGGCAAACACTGAAGCTTTCTTT CASSLQANTEAFF
TRBD1 TRBJ2-1 TRBV5-1 . TGCGCCAGCAGCTTGGGGACAGGGGGTAATGAGCAGTTCTTC CASSLGTGGNEQFF
. TRBJ2-2 TRBV30 once TGTGCCTGGAGTGTGAGGGGAGACACCGGGGAGCTGTTTTTT CAWSVRGDTGELFF
. TRBJ1-5 TRBV6-4 . TGTGCCAGCAGTGACTCGTGGGGCAATCAGCCCCAGCATTTT CASSDSWGNQPQHF
. TRBJ1-1 TRBV3-1/TRBV3-2 . TGTGCCAGCAGCAAGCAGGGTTACACTGAAGCTTTCTTT CASSKQGYTEAFF
TRBD1 TRBJ1-1 TRBV3-1/TRBV3-2 . TGTGCCAGCAGCCAAGTCGACAGGGGGCGCTGGGGGCTCTTT CASSQVDRGRWGLF
. TRBJ1-3 TRBV19 . TGTGCCAGTACCACGACCTGGGTCGCTGGAAACACCATATATTTT CASTTTWVAGNTIYF
TRBD2 TRBJ2-1 TRBV5-1 . TGCGCCAGCGGGATCGTAGCGGGGGGGCCGAGTGAGCAGTTCTTC CASGIVAGGPSEQFF
. TRBJ2-7 TRBV14 . TGTGCCAGCAGCCAAAACGACTACGAGCAGTACTTC CASSQNDYEQYF
. TRBJ1-2 TRBV30 . TGTGCCTGGACAGGGCCTTCCCCCCACTATGGCTACACCTTC CAWTGPSPHYGYTF
. TRBJ1-5 TRBV18 once TGTGCCAGCGACCAACAGTTTAGCAATCAGCCCCAGCATTTT CASDQQFSNQPQHF
TRBD1 TRBJ2-3 TRBV5-1 . TGCGCCAGCAGCTTGGTAGGGGCAGGGGGTCCAGATACGCAGTATTTT CASSLVGAGGPDTQYF